Below are 13 T cell receptor beta chains sequenced from a single sample in a study (dated by TCRdb to 2021 to 2024). Libraries were made using the immunoSEQ multiplex PCR assay. The table was pulled from immuneACCESS by TCRdb, which kept in-frame rearrangements only. Such tables lose some clones; where checked, under half of the loss comes from unresolved V genes, and the rest has no known cause. The sample table holds roughly 68,000 clones, of which about 93% were seen once. Of the sample, roughly 4.5% is held by the ten largest clones. Sequencing was done on a sample of PBMCs. The receptors shown here come from a man aged 40-55 years with rheumatoid arthritis.

This rearrangement joins TRBV6-2 or TRBV6-3 to TRBJ1-4; tentative D call: TRBD1 (5 bases). Germline lookup yields CDR1 MNHEY and CDR2 SVGEGT. The CDR3 sequence is 14 residues long. The V gene lost 5 bases and the J gene lost 5 bases, with 12 bases spanning the gap. As DNA, the CDR3 is TGTGCCAGCAGTCAGACAGTTTGGAATGAAAAACTGTTTTTT. Amino acid sequence: CASSQTVWNEKLFF.

The CDR3 protein is CASSGGKGENTEAFF. In DNA form, the CDR3 reads TGTGCCAGCAGCGGGGGCAAAGGGGAGAACACTGAAGCTTTCTTT. The gene calls are TRBV5-4 and TRBJ1-1; a weak D match, TRBD1 (6 bases). This CDR3 region has 15 residues. Trimming pared 4 bases from V and 1 base from J, leaving 14 bases between. The germline gives CDR1 SGHNT, CDR2 YYREEE (reference sequence).

This clone came up a few times. This chain uses TRBV20-1 with TRBJ2-3; 7 nucleotides match TRBD2. Per germline, CDR1 DFQATT and CDR2 SNEGSKA (reference sequence). This CDR3 spans 16 amino acids. V lost 3 bases, J lost 0 bases, and 9 bases stayed unmatched. This CDR3 reads CSASELAETSTDTQYF. CDR3 DNA sequence: TGCAGTGCTAGTGAGCTAGCGGAGACTAGCACAGATACGCAGTATTTT.

This clone was observed a few times. CDR3 residues: CASSLDINQPQHF. Here the CDR3 DNA reads TGTGCCAGCAGCTTGGACATCAATCAGCCCCAGCATTTT. The chain recombines TRBV3-1 (or the pseudogene TRBV3-2) with TRBJ1-5; weak D call: TRBD1 (5 bases). This CDR3 comprises 13 residues. From germline, CDR1 is LGHDT and CDR2 YNNKEL (reference sequence). V was trimmed by 5 bases and J by 3 bases, leaving 8 bases between them.

The chain is built from TRBV14 and TRBJ2-7, with 9 bases that match TRBD1. The CDR3 length is 14 residues. V trimming: 4 bases; J trimming: 2 bases; junction bases outside the gene matches: 3. Germline V CDR1 and CDR2: SGHDN, FVKESK. CDR3 nucleotide sequence: TGTGCCAGCAGCCGACAGGGGGGGACCTACGAGCAGTACTTC. Its translation is CASSRQGGTYEQYF.

V and J are TRBV3-1 (or the pseudogene TRBV3-2) and TRBJ2-2; D not certain. This CDR3 comprises 16 residues. The V end was cut by 0 bases, the J end by 0 bases, with 8 bases between. Germline V lookup: CDR1 LGHDT, CDR2 YNNKEL (reference sequence). CDR3 in DNA: TGTGCCAGCAGCCAAGAGGCAACCACGAACACCGGGGAGCTGTTTTTT. Translating gives CASSQEATTNTGELFF.

V gene TRBV19 combines with J gene TRBJ1-3; D is perhaps TRBD1 (6 bases). Trimming stripped 11 bases from V and 0 bases from J, with 17 bases between. From germline, CDR1 is LNHDA and CDR2 SQIVND (reference sequence). The CDR3 extends over 15 amino acids. The DNA of the CDR3 is TGTGCCGGTCGTGGGGGGCCAAGCTCTGGAAACACCATATATTTT. This gives the protein CAGRGGPSSGNTIYF.

This clone was detected only once. The V gene is TRBV18, the J gene TRBJ1-1; 10 bases match TRBD1. Losses at the gene ends were 8 bases for V and 5 bases for J; bases not matched to a gene: 8. Looked up from germline, CDR1 is KGHSH and CDR2 is LQKENI. The CDR3 length is 14 residues. The CDR3 sequence is CASERQGAGTEAFF. CDR3 nucleotide sequence: TGTGCCAGCGAGAGACAGGGGGCCGGTACTGAAGCTTTCTTT.

CDR3 bases: TGTGCCAGCAGTTTATCGATTTCTTGGGCTAGGGGGGACGCTAGCACAGATACGCAGTATTTT. As protein: CASSLSISWARGDASTDTQYF. The chain joins TRBV27 to TRBJ2-3; D might be TRBD1 or TRBD2, each matching 6 bases. Germline V gives CDR1 MNHEY, CDR2 SMNVEV (reference sequence). This CDR3 region has 21 residues. V was trimmed by 0 bases and J by 0 bases, leaving 25 bases between them.

The chain links TRBV7-2 to TRBJ2-7, with D possibly matching TRBD1 (7 bases). The germline CDR1 and CDR2 sequences are SGHTA and FQGNSA. Trimming removed 5 bases from V and 2 bases from J, with 13 bases in between. CDR3 length equals 14 residues. The CDR3 bases are TGTGCCAGCAGCAAGGGGGCGGGGACCTACGAGCAGTACTTC. This encodes CASSKGAGTYEQYF.

The chain has TRBV27 and TRBJ2-3; 11 bases match TRBD1. This CDR3 has 16 residues. The germline gives CDR1 MNHEY, CDR2 SMNVEV (reference sequence). Losses at the gene ends were 3 bases for V and 4 bases for J; bases not matched to a gene: 6. Here the CDR3 reads CASSLDRGRMADTQYF. Written as DNA, the CDR3 is TGTGCCAGCAGTTTGGACAGGGGGCGGATGGCAGATACGCAGTATTTT.

V is TRBV10-2 and J is TRBJ2-5; D ambiguous. There are 14 residues in the CDR3. The V gene's germline CDR1 is WSHSY and CDR2 SAAADI. V gave up 2 bases and J gave up 4 bases, with 11 bases separating them. The CDR3 spells CASSEARSLETQYF. The CDR3, as DNA: TGCGCCAGCAGTGAGGCAAGGAGCTTAGAGACCCAGTACTTC.

The rearrangement uses TRBV7-6 and TRBJ1-5; D is unresolved. Germline loops: CDR1 SGHVS, CDR2 FNYEAQ. The length of the CDR3 is 14 residues. Deletions cut 5 bases from V and 8 bases from J, with 16 bases between. The CDR3 reads CASSLERGVEPQHF. The CDR3, as DNA: TGTGCCAGCAGCCTAGAACGGGGTGTTGAGCCCCAGCATTTT.